This TCR beta chain appears in the sequencing data of a study of T cell responses to AZD1222 COVID-19 vaccine. Assay: immunoSEQ multiplex PCR; the TCRdb copy retains only in-frame clones and omits some. The repertoire has under 200,000 clones, 93% of them found once; the top ten carry about 4%. V was shortened by 6 bases and J by 0 bases, with 11 bases between the two germline ends. The CDR3 consists of 14 residues. CDR1 KGHSH and CDR2 LQKENI come from the germline V gene. This specimen was peripheral blood, taken on day 0 of AZD1222 vaccination. The sequence was obtained from an adult in good health. The rearrangement joins TRBV18 to TRBJ1-1; D gene uncertain. The CDR3 DNA follows: TGTGCCAGCTCGCCCAGTAAGATGAACACTGAAGCTTTCTTT. It codes for CASSPSKMNTEAFF.